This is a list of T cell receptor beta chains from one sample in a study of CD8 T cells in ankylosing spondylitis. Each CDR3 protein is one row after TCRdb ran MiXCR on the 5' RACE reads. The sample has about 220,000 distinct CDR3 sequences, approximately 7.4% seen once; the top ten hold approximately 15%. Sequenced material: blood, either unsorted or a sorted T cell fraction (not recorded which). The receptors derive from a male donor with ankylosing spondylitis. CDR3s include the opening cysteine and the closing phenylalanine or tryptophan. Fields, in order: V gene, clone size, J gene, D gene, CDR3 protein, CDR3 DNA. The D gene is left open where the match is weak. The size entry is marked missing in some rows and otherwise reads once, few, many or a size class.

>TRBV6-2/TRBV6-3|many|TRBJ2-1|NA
CASSYGGYNEQFF
TGTGCCAGCAGTTACGGGGGCTACAATGAGCAGTTCTTC
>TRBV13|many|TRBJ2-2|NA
CASSLPGEGTGELFF
TGTGCCAGCAGCCTACCGGGTGAGGGCACCGGGGAGCTGTTTTTT
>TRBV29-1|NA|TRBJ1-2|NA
CSVEVRRSYGYTF
TGCAGCGTTGAAGTCCGACGGTCCTATGGCTACACCTTC
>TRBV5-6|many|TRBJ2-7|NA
CASSLWGAEPSHEQYF
TGTGCCAGCAGCCTTTGGGGGGCAGAACCTTCCCACGAGCAGTACTTC
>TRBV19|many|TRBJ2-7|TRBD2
CASSISGGRTYEQYF
TGTGCCAGTAGTATCAGCGGGGGAAGGACCTACGAGCAGTACTTC
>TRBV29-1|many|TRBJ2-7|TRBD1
CSVTGGEQYF
TGCAGCGTCACAGGGGGCGAGCAGTACTTC
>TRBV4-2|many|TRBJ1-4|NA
CASSQESGGGYEKLFF
TGTGCCAGCAGCCAAGAGTCCGGGGGCGGATATGAAAAACTGTTTTTT
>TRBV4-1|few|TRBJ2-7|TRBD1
CASSQEWGTGGSYEQYF
TGCGCCAGCAGCCAAGAATGGGGAACAGGGGGTTCCTACGAGCAGTACTTC
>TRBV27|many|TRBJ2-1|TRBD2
CASSLRQTGTTEQFF
TGTGCCAGCAGTTTACGACAGACCGGGACTACAGAGCAGTTCTTC
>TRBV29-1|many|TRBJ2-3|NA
CSVGVGGVGTDTQYF
TGCAGCGTTGGGGTAGGGGGAGTCGGTACAGATACGCAGTATTTT
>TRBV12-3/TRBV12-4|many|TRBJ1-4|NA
CASSLNLGRDEKLFF
TGTGCCAGCAGTTTAAATTTGGGCCGGGATGAAAAACTGTTTTTT
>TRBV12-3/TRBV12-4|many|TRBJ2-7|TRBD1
CASSPLGTVLNEQYF
TGTGCCAGCAGCCCCCTCGGGACAGTTTTGAACGAGCAGTACTTC
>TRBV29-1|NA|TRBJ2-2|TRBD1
CSARTGEGTGELFF
TGCAGCGCCAGGACAGGGGAAGGCACCGGGGAGCTGTTTTTT
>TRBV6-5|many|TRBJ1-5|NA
CASSYSISNQPQHF
TGTGCCAGCAGTTACTCGATCAGCAATCAGCCCCAGCATTTT
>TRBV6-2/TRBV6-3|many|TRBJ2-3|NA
CASSYIYNRLTDTQYF
TGTGCCAGCAGTTACATCTATAACAGGCTCACAGATACGCAGTATTTT
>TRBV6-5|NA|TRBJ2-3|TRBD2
CASSYFAGGKTDTQYF
TGTGCCAGCAGTTACTTTGCGGGAGGGAAAACAGATACGCAGTATTTT
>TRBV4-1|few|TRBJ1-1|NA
CASSRRGGTNTEAFF
TGCGCCAGCAGCCGGAGGGGGGGCACGAACACTGAAGCTTTCTTT
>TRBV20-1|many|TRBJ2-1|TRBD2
CSARIGGDYNEQFF
TGCAGTGCTAGAATCGGGGGGGACTACAATGAGCAGTTCTTC
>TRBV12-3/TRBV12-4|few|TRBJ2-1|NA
CASSFMGGRGNEQFF
TGTGCCAGCAGTTTTATGGGCGGTCGGGGCAATGAGCAGTTCTTC
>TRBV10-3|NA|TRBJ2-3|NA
CAISVFIVASNNRIDTQYF
TGTGCCATCAGTGTTTTTATCGTCGCTTCAAATAATCGAATAGATACGCAGTATTTT
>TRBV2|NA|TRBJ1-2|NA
CATAYPGDFNYGYTF
TGTGCCACCGCGTATCCAGGGGACTTTAACTATGGCTACACCTTC
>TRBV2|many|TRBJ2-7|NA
CASSEGMGSSYEQYF
TGTGCCAGCAGTGAAGGGATGGGTAGCTCCTACGAGCAGTACTTC
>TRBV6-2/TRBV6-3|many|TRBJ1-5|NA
CASTGGGALGNQPQHF
TGTGCCAGCACCGGGGGGGGTGCCCTTGGCAATCAGCCCCAGCATTTT
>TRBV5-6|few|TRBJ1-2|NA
CASSLVPRALSGGYTF
TGTGCCAGCAGCTTGGTGCCCAGGGCCCTTAGCGGCGGCTACACCTTC
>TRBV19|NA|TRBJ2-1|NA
CASTSQEINEQFF
TGTGCCAGTACTAGCCAGGAAATCAATGAGCAGTTCTTC
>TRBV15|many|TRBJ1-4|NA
CATSRGRGTTNEKLFF
TGTGCCACCAGCAGGGGTAGGGGGACGACTAATGAAAAACTGTTTTTT